This entry concerns a single T cell receptor (beta chain). Its specific antigen is unknown. Per-base qualities were not stored, and no clone one base away is much larger. This sample is drawn from a study of T-cell reconstitution after alpha-beta-depleted transplantation in children (dated by TCRdb to 2016 to 2017). As for the study more broadly: The study quantitatively tracked T-cell immune reconstitution after TCRalphabeta/CD19-depleted allogeneic hematopoietic cell transplantation in children using TCR repertoire profiling.

CDR1 KGHDR and CDR2 SFDVKD were looked up in the germline V gene. Trimming costs V 5 bases and J 4 bases, and their ends lie 11 bases apart. The cysteine opens and the phenylalanine closes a CDR3 of 14 amino acids. The retained sequence is limited to the CDR3, 42 bases, with the frame set at the first base. Receptors were amplified or captured by PCR. Sequencing instrument: Illumina HiSeq 2500. To normalize quantification of the TCRbeta repertoire, the TCR libraries were built with molecular barcoding that relied on unique molecular identifiers. TCRdb reanalyzed the raw reads on its own, using fastp at Q25 for trimming and MiXCR for clone calling, and kept in-frame beta chains. Identical CDR3 protein sequences are pooled into one entry, listed with their most common genes and DNA. The sample table lists roughly 400,000 distinct CDR3 sequences, 20% of them with a count of one. The ten largest clones take up about 3.8% of the sample.

This specimen consisted of PBMCs from the stem cell graft donor, obtained from the stem cell graft. This clonotype was obtained from a human donor who donated a stem cell graft to a child with acute myeloid leukemia. The chain links TRBV24-1 with TRBJ1-5, and perhaps TRBD1 as D gene, on 6 matching bases. The CDR3 in this case is CATSAGGGNQPQHF. The nucleotides read TGTGCCACCAGTGCGGGGGGCGGTAATCAGCCCCAGCATTTT.